Listed here is a single TCR beta chain. Its cognate antigen is unknown. This specimen belongs to a study of response to subunit inactivated influenza vaccine. Study-level findings and limits: The study's authors posited that every seasonal influenza vaccination enlists few new T cells.

In TCRdb, the RT-PCR reads were re-called with MiXCR into one record per CDR3 protein. The repertoire has 860,000 or so distinct CDR3 sequences, 21% of them found once; the top ten carry 10% to 13%. CDR3 size: 14 residues. Deletions cut 4 bases from V and 2 bases from J, with 9 bases between. Per the germline V gene, CDR1 is DFQATT and CDR2 is SNEGSKA (reference sequence). This rearrangement joins TRBV20-1 to TRBJ2-6; perhaps D is TRBD1 or TRBD2 (5 bases each). This clonotype was obtained from a man over 45 who received an inactivated influenza vaccine. Sample: PBMCs from blood, taken approximately 5 days after vaccination. DNA of the CDR3: TGCAGTGCTACAGGGACGGCTGGGGCCAACGTCCTGACTTTC. Translating gives CSATGTAGANVLTF.